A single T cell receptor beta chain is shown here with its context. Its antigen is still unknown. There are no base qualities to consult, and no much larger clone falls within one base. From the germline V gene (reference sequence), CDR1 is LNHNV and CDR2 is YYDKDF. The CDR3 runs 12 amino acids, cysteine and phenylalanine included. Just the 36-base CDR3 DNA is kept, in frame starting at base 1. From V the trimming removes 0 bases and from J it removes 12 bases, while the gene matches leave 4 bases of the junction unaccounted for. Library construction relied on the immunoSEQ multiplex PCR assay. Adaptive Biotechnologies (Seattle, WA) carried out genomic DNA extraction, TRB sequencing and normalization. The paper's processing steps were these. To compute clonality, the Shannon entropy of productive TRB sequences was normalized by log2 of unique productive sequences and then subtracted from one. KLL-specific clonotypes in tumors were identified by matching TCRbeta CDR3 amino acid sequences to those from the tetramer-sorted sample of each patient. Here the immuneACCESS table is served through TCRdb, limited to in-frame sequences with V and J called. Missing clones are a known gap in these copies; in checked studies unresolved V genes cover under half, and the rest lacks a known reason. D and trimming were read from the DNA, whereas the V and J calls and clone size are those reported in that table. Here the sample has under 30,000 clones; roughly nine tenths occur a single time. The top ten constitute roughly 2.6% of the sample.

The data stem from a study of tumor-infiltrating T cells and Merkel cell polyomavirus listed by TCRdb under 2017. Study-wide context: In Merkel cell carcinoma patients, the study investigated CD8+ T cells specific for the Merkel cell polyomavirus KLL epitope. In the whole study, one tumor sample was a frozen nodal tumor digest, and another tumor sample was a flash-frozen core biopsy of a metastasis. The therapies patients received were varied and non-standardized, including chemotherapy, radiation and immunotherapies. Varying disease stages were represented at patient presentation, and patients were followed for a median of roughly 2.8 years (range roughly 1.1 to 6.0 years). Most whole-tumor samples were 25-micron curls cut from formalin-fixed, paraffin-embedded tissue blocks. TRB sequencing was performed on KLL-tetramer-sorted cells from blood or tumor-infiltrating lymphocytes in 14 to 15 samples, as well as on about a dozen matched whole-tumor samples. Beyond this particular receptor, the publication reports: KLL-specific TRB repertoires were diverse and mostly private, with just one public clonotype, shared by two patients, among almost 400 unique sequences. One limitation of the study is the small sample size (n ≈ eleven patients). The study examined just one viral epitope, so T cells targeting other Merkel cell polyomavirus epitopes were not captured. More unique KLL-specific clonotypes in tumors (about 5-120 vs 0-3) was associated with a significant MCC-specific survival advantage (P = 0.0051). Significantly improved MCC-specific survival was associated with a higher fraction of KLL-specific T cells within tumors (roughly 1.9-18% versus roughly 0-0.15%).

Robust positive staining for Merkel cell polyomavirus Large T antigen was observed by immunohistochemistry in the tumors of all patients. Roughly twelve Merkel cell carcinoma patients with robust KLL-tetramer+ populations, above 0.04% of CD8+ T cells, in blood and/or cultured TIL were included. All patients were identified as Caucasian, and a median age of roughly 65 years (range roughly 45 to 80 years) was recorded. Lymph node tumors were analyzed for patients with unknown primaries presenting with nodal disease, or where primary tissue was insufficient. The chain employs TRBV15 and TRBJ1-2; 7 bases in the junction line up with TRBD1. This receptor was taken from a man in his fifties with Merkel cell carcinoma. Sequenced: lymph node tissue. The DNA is TGTGCCACCAGCAGAGATCGGGGACAGCACACCTTC. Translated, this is CATSRDRGQHTF. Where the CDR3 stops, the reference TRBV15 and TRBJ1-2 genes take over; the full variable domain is DAMVIQNPRYQVTQFGKPVTLSCSQTLNHNVMYWYQQKSSQAPKLLFHYYDKDFNNEADTPDNFQSRRPNTSFCFLDIRSPGLGDTAMYLCATSRDRGQHTFGSGTRLTVV.